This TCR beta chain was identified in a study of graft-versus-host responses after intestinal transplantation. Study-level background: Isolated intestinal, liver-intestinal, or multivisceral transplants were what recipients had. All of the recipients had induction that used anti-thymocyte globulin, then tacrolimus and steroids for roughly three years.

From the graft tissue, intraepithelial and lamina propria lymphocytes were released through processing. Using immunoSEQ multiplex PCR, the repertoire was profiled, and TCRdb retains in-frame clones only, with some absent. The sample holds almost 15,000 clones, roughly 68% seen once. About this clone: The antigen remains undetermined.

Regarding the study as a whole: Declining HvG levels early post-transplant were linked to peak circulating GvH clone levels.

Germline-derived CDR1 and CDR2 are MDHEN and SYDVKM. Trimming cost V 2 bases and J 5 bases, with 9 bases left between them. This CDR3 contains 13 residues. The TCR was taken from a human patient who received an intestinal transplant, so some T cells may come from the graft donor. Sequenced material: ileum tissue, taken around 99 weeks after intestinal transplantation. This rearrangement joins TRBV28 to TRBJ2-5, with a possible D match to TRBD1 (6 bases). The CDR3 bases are TGTGCCAGCAGTTTAAGGCAGGGGGAGACCCAGTACTTC. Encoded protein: CASSLRQGETQYF.